The 3 T cell receptor beta chains reported below all come from one sample, sequenced in a study of blood T cell repertoires in COVID-19 (dated by TCRdb to the early 2020s). Library prep was done by the immunoSEQ multiplex PCR assay. Here the immuneACCESS table is served through TCRdb, limited to in-frame sequences with V and J called. Missing clones are a known gap in these copies; in checked studies unresolved V genes cover under half, and the rest lacks a known reason. The sample data list around 140,000 clones, and 70% to 80% of these were observed just once. The ten largest account for under 6% of the sample. Input material: peripheral blood. The receptor source for this set is a woman over 75 with active or convalescent COVID-19.

This clone was seen a single time. The chain combines TRBV5-1 with TRBJ2-1; the D is unclear. From germline, CDR1 is SGHRS and CDR2 YFSETQ. The CDR3 extends over 13 amino acids. V dropped 0 bases and J dropped 6 bases, with 7 bases sitting between them. The CDR3 sequence: CASSLAQVNEQFF. The CDR3, as DNA: TGCGCCAGCAGCTTGGCCCAGGTCAATGAGCAGTTCTTC.

This sequence joins TRBV7-2 and TRBJ2-2; weak D call: TRBD1 (5 bases). Trimming removed 4 bases from V and 0 bases from J, with 15 bases in between. Germline CDR1 SGHTA, CDR2 FQGNSA. The CDR3 runs 17 residues. CDR3 DNA: TGTGCCAGCAGCTCACAACGGACAAGGACGAACACCGGGGAGCTGTTTTTT. This translates into CASSSQRTRTNTGELFF.

This clone has a handful of counts. This sequence joins TRBV18 and TRBJ2-2, with D unresolved. The germline V gene encodes CDR1 KGHSH and CDR2 LQKENI. The CDR3 is 15 residues long. Trimming shortened V by 0 bases and J by 3 bases, and 8 bases separated the two germline ends. The CDR3 loop reads CASSPPTIYTGELFF. The CDR3 nucleotides are TGTGCCAGCTCACCACCGACAATATACACCGGGGAGCTGTTTTTT.